This entry is about one TCR beta chain. The missing CDR3 end, 3 residues past where the read stops, is filled in from the germline J gene. Sequencing was performed with immunoSEQ multiplex PCR; in TCRdb, only in-frame clones are kept and a portion is missing. In total, the table holds about 52,000 clones. This sample was taken from a study of Tregs in tolerant kidney transplant recipients. The wider study: Recipients received nonmyeloablative bone marrow transplants from related graft donors, with transient mixed chimerism.

Germline assignment: CDR1 SGHVS and CDR2 FQNEAQ. The CDR3 spans 15 residues. The origin of this receptor is a human donor who received a combined kidney and bone marrow transplant. The sequences come from CD4+ T cells from blood, collected before the transplant. V and J are TRBV7-8 and TRBJ1-2; 8 positions agree with TRBD1. The covered CDR3 bases are TGTGCCAGCAGCTTAGTGGGTCAGGGGGCGTGGGGC. It codes for CASSLVGQGAWG. The CDR3 as a whole reads CASSLVGQGAWGYTF.